A selection of T cell receptor beta chains follows, all from one sample in a study of patients and donors after allogeneic stem cell transplantation. TCRdb called the RT-PCR reads again in MiXCR, with one record for every CDR3 protein. The sample includes about 34,000 distinct CDR3 sequences, 37% seen only once; the top ten take 76%. Material: blood, either unsorted or a sorted T cell fraction (not recorded which). The receptors stem from a human donor who was either an allogeneic HSCT recipient or a stem cell or donor lymphocyte infusion donor (not recorded which). It is not recorded whose cells these are; they may come from a transplant donor. Each CDR3 is given with its conserved first and last residue. D genes are given only for firm matches. Expanded clones get a size class; other rows say once, few or many, or leave the size out.

CDR3 protein: CASSVQQTGELFF
CDR3 DNA: TGTGCCAGCAGCGTACAGCAAACCGGGGAGCTGTTTTTT
clone size: NA
J gene: TRBJ2-2
D gene: NA
V gene: TRBV9

CDR3 protein: CAISESGYTF
CDR3 DNA: TGTGCCATCAGTGAGTCTGGCTACACCTTC
clone size: NA
J gene: TRBJ1-2
D gene: NA
V gene: TRBV10-3

CDR3 protein: CASTRDGIQYF
CDR3 DNA: TGTGCCAGCACCCGGGACGGTATTCAGTACTTC
clone size: few
J gene: TRBJ2-4
D gene: NA
V gene: TRBV6-2/TRBV6-3

CDR3 protein: CASKRDFLTDTQYF
CDR3 DNA: TGTGCCAGCAAACGGGACTTCCTCACAGATACGCAGTATTTT
clone size: NA
J gene: TRBJ2-3
D gene: NA
V gene: TRBV2

CDR3 protein: CASSKAVAGGHPTNEQFF
CDR3 DNA: TGTGCCAGCAGCAAAGCGGTAGCGGGAGGGCACCCCACCAATGAGCAGTTCTTC
clone size: NA
J gene: TRBJ2-1
D gene: NA
V gene: TRBV21-1

CDR3 protein: CASSLLDHRSYEQYF
CDR3 DNA: TGTGCCAGCAGCTTACTCGACCATCGATCCTACGAGCAGTACTTC
clone size: NA
J gene: TRBJ2-7
D gene: NA
V gene: TRBV5-5

CDR3 protein: CAAGATGRDTDTQYF
CDR3 DNA: TGTGCCGCCGGGGCCACGGGGAGAGACACAGATACGCAGTATTTT
clone size: few
J gene: TRBJ2-3
D gene: NA
V gene: TRBV10-3

CDR3 protein: CSVEWRYRSGYTF
CDR3 DNA: TGCAGCGTTGAATGGCGCTACCGGAGTGGCTACACCTTC
clone size: few
J gene: TRBJ1-2
D gene: NA
V gene: TRBV29-1

CDR3 protein: CASRRRENEQYF
CDR3 DNA: TGCGCCAGCAGGAGACGGGAGAACGAGCAGTACTTC
clone size: once
J gene: TRBJ2-7
D gene: NA
V gene: TRBV5-1

CDR3 protein: CASSLGEDEQFF
CDR3 DNA: TGTGCCAGCAGTTTAGGGGAGGATGAGCAGTTCTTC
clone size: NA
J gene: TRBJ2-1
D gene: NA
V gene: TRBV12-3/TRBV12-4